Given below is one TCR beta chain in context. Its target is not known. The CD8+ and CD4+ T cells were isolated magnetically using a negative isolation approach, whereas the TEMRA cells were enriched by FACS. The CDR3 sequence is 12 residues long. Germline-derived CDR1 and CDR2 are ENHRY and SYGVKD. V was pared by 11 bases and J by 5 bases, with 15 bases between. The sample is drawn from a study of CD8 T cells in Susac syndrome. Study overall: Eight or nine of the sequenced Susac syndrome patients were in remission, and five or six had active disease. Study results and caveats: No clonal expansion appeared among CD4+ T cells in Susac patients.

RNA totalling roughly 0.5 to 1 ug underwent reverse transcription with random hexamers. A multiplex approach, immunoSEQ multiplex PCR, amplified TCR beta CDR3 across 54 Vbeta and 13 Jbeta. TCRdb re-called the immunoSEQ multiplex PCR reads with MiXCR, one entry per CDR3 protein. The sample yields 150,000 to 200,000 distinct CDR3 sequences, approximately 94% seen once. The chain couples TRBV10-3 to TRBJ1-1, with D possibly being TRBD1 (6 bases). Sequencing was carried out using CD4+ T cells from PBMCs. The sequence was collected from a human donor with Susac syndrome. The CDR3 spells CALGASETEAFF. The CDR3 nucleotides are TGTGCCTTGGGGGCATCTGAGACTGAAGCTTTCTTT.